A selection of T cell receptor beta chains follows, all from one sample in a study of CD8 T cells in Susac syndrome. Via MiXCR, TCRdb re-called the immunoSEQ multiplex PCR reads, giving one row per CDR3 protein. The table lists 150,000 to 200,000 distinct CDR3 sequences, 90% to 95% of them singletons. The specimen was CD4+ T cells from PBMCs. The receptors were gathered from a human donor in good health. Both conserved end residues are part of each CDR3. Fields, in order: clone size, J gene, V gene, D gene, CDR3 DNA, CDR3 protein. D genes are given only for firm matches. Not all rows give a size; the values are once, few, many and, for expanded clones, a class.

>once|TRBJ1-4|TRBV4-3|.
TGCGCCAGCAGCCAAGAGACAGAAGAAAAACTGTTTTTT
CASSQETEEKLFF
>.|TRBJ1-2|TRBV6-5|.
TGTGCCAGCAGTAGACAGTCCTATGGCTACACCTTC
CASSRQSYGYTF
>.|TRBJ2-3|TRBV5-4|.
TGTGCCAGCAGCTCCGGCCGGGGGTGGTTTCCAGATACGCAGTATTTT
CASSSGRGWFPDTQYF
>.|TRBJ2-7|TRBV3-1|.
TGTGCCAGCAGCCAGGGGCCAAACGAGCAGTACTTC
CASSQGPNEQYF
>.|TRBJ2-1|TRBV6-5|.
TGTGCCAGCAGTTACTCGACGGCGGGGGCCCCTCGGGACAATGAGCAGTTCTTC
CASSYSTAGAPRDNEQFF
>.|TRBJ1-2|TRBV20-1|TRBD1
TGCAGTGCGCTGGACAGGGGTGGCTATGGCTACACCTTC
CSALDRGGYGYTF
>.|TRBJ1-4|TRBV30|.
TGTGCCTGGAGTATCCCCGGGGTGGCTAATGAAAAACTGTTTTTT
CAWSIPGVANEKLFF
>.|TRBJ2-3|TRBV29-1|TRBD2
TGCAGCGTTGCCCAGCGGGGGGGCACAGATACGCAGTATTTT
CSVAQRGGTDTQYF
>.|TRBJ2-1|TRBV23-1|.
TGCGCCAGCAGTCTACGAACTGCCGTGTACAATGAGCAGTTCTTC
CASSLRTAVYNEQFF
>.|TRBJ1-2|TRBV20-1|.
TGCAGTGCTAGTTACGAGGGGACAAACTATGGCTACACCTTC
CSASYEGTNYGYTF
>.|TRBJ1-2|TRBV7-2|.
TGTGCCAGCAGCTTACCACGGGGGAGGGACTATGGCTACACCTTC
CASSLPRGRDYGYTF
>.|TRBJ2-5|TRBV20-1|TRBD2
TGCAGTGCTGAAGCTAGCGGGGGTGAGACCCAGTACTTC
CSAEASGGETQYF
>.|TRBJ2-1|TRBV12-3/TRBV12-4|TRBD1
TGTGCCAGCAGACTTGGGAGACAGGGGAGGTACAATGAGCAGTTCTTC
CASRLGRQGRYNEQFF
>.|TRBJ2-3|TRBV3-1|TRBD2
TGTGCCAGCAGCCAAGTCAAGCGGGGGCTCACAGATACGCAGTATTTT
CASSQVKRGLTDTQYF
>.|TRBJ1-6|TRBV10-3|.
TGTGCCATCAGAGATAGGGAGTTGGGAGATTCACCCCTCCACTTT
CAIRDRELGDSPLHF
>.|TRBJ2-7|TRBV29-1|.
TGCAGCGTTGATTCTGGGGCGGACGAGCAGTACTTC
CSVDSGADEQYF
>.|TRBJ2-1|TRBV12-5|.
TGTGCTAGTGGTTTGGGGGCCTACAATGAGCAGTTCTTC
CASGLGAYNEQFF
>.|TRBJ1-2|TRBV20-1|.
TGCAGTGCTAGAGATCCCCTACACTATGGCTACACCTTC
CSARDPLHYGYTF
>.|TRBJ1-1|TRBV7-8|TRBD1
TGTGCCAGCAGCACCCGACAGGGGTTAGTGGAAGCTTTCTTT
CASSTRQGLVEAFF
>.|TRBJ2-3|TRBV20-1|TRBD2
TGCAGTGCTAGACGCCCGGGACTAGCGGCAGCAGATACGCAGTATTTT
CSARRPGLAAADTQYF
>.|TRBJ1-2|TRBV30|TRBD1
TGTGCCTGGAGTCTGAACAGGGGCGGCTACACCTTC
CAWSLNRGGYTF
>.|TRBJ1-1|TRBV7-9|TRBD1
TGTGCCAGTGCAAACAACAGGGGGCTCGGTGAAGCTTTCTTT
CASANNRGLGEAFF
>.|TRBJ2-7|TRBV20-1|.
TGCAGTGCTAGTCTCTTCCACGAGCAGTACTTC
CSASLFHEQYF